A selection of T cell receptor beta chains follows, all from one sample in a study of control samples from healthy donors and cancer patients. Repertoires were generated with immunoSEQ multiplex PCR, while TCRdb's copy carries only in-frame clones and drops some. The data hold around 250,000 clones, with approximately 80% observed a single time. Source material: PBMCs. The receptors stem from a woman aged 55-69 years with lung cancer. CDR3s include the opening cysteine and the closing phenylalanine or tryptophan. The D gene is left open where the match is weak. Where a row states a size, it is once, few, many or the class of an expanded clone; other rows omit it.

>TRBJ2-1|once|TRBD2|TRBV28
TGTGCCAGCAGGGAACTAGCGGGAACTAGCTCCTACAATGAGCAGTTCTTC
CASRELAGTSSYNEQFF
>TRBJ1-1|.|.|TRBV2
TGTGCCAGCAGGGAGGGATCGGGGAACACTGAAGCTTTCTTT
CASREGSGNTEAFF
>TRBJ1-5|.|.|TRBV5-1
TGCGCCAGCAGCTTGGGCAGGGGCGATAACAATCAGCCCCAGCATTTT
CASSLGRGDNNQPQHF
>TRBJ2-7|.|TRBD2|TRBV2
TGTGCCAGCAGGATAGGGACTAGCGGGTTTCGCGGCTCCTACGAGCAGTACTTC
CASRIGTSGFRGSYEQYF
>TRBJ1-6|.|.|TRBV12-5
TGTGCTAGTCAGGGGAGCTCCTATAATTCACCCCTCCACTTT
CASQGSSYNSPLHF
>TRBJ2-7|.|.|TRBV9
TGTGCCAGCAGCGTAGGGCCTAGCCTAGACTACGAGCAGTACTTC
CASSVGPSLDYEQYF
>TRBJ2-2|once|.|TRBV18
TGTGCCAGCTCACCCAACACAGGGTCAGGGGAGCTGTTTTTT
CASSPNTGSGELFF
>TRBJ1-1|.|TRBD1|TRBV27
TGTGCCAGCAGTCCCGGGACAGGGGGCGGCTCTGAAGCTTTCTTT
CASSPGTGGGSEAFF
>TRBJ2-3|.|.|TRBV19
TGTGCCAGTAGTATTAGGGGGGAGGGGGCAGCAGATACGCAGTATTTT
CASSIRGEGAADTQYF
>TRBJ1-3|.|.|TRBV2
TGTGCCAGCAGTGAACAGGGGTCTACTGGAAACACCATATATTTT
CASSEQGSTGNTIYF
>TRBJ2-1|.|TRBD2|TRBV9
TGTGCCAGCAGCGTCCGTAGCCCCCCCCCTAGCGGGAGGGGTGATGAGCAGTTCTTC
CASSVRSPPPSGRGDEQFF
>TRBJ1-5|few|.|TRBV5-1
TGCGCCAGCAGCTTGGGTCCAGGGACCAATCAGCCCCAGCATTTT
CASSLGPGTNQPQHF
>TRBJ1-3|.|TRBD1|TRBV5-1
TGCGCCAGCAGCCCCTCTGCGGACAGGGTTGGAAACACCATATATTTT
CASSPSADRVGNTIYF
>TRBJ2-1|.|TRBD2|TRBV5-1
TGCGCCAGCAGCTCCGCGGGAGGGAGCCACAATGAGCAGTTCTTC
CASSSAGGSHNEQFF
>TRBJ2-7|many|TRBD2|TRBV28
TGTGCCAGCAGTTTAGCTAGCGGGACCTACGAGCAGTACTTC
CASSLASGTYEQYF
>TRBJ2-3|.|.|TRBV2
TGTGCCAGCAGAAGCATAGGAGATACGCAGTATTTT
CASRSIGDTQYF
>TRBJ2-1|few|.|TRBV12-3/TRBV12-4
TGTGCCAGCAGTTTGGACCGAGTGGGGGAGCAGTTCTTC
CASSLDRVGEQFF
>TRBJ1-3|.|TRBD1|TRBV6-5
TGTGCCAGCAGCCGACAGGGGGGTGGAAACACCATATATTTT
CASSRQGGGNTIYF
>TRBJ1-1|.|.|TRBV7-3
TGTGCCAGCAGCTTAGGTGCAGGCGTCCCCACTGAAGCTTTCTTT
CASSLGAGVPTEAFF
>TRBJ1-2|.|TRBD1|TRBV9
TGTGCCAGCAGCTCCTCCTCTCAGGGGGCCACCTATGGCTACACCTTC
CASSSSSQGATYGYTF
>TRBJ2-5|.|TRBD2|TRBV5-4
TGTGCCAGCAGCTTGGGGACTAGCGGGGTTGGGGGTATGGAGACCCAGTACTTC
CASSLGTSGVGGMETQYF
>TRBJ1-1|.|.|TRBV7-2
TGTGCCAGCAGCTTATACGGAGGAAACACTGAAGCTTTCTTT
CASSLYGGNTEAFF
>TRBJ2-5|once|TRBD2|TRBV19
TGTGCCAGTAGTATTGTGGGAGGGTGGGAGACCCAGTACTTC
CASSIVGGWETQYF
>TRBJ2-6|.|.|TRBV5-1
TGCGCCAGCAGCTTGGGGGGTTCTGGGGCCAACGTCCTGACTTTC
CASSLGGSGANVLTF
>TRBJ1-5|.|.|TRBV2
TGTGCCAGCAGTGAAGGTCAGGTTAGCAATCAGCCCCAGCATTTT
CASSEGQVSNQPQHF
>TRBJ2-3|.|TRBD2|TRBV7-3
TGTGCCAGCAGCTCCGGACTAGCGGGGGGATCTGATACGCAGTATTTT
CASSSGLAGGSDTQYF
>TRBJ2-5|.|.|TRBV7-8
TGTGCCAGCAGAGCTTCCGACAGGCAAACAGAGACCCAGTACTTC
CASRASDRQTETQYF
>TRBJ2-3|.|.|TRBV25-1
TGTGCCAGCAGTGTGATTGGAGGGGTGACAGATACGCAGTATTTT
CASSVIGGVTDTQYF
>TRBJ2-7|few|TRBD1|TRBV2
TGTGCCAGCAGTGACCCCGGACAGGCGAACTACGAGCAGTACTTC
CASSDPGQANYEQYF
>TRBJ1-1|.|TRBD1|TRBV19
TGTGCCAGTAGTGCCAGGACAGGGCGACCGAACACTGAAGCTTTCTTT
CASSARTGRPNTEAFF
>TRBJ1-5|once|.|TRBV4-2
TGTGCCAGCAGCCAAGGGGTTAATCAGCCCCAGCATTTT
CASSQGVNQPQHF
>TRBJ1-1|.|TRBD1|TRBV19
TGTGCCAGTAGCCGGACAGGGAGGTCAAACACTGAAGCTTTCTTT
CASSRTGRSNTEAFF
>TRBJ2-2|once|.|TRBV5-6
TGTGCCAGCAGTTGGGGGCTAGTAGGCACCGGGGAGCTGTTTTTT
CASSWGLVGTGELFF
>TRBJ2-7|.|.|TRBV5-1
TGCGCCAGCAGCCCACAGGGAGAAGCCTACGAGCAGTACTTC
CASSPQGEAYEQYF
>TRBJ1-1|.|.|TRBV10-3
TGTGCCATCAGTGCTCCTGGGTCTCCTGAAGCTTTCTTT
CAISAPGSPEAFF
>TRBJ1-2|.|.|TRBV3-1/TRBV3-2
TGTGCCAGCAGCCAAAGACGGACTGAGGGCTATGGCTACACCTTC
CASSQRRTEGYGYTF
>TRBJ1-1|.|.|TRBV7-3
TGTGCCAGCAGCTTTGCCCAGAACACTGAAGCTTTCTTT
CASSFAQNTEAFF
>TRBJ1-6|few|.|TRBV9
TGTGCCAGCAGCCCAGGGGACGCAAGGTCCTATAATTCACCCCTCCACTTT
CASSPGDARSYNSPLHF
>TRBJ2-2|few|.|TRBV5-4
TGTGCCAGCAGCTTGGCCGGGACCGCGAACACCGGGGAGCTGTTTTTT
CASSLAGTANTGELFF
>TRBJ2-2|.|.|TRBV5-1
TGCGCCAGCACTCTTGCAGGGACCGGGGAGCTGTTTTTT
CASTLAGTGELFF
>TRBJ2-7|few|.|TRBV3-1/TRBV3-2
TGTGCCAGCAGCCAGTCCTACGAGCAGTACTTC
CASSQSYEQYF
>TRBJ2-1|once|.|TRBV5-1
TGCGCCAGCAGCTTGGATGCCCCACGGGTGAATGAGCAGTTCTTC
CASSLDAPRVNEQFF
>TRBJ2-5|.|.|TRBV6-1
TGTGCCAGCAGTGAACTGTGGGGGATAGAAGAGACCCAGTACTTC
CASSELWGIEETQYF
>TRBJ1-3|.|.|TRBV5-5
TGTGCCAGCAGCTTGGTTACAGGGCGCGGAAACACCATATATTTT
CASSLVTGRGNTIYF
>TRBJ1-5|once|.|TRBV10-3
TGTGCCATCAGTGAGCCTGGGATGGGACAGCCCCAGCATTTT
CAISEPGMGQPQHF
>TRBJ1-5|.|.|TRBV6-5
TGTGCCAGCAGTTCAGTACAGGGTGCCAATCAGCCCCAGCATTTT
CASSSVQGANQPQHF
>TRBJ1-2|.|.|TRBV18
TGTGCCAGCTCGCCAACCCAATCTAACTATGGCTACACCTTC
CASSPTQSNYGYTF
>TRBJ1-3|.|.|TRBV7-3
TGTGCCAGCAGCTCTGGCGGGACTTCTGGAAACACCATATATTTT
CASSSGGTSGNTIYF
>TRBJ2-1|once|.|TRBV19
TGTGCCAGTAGTGGATCAGCCACCAGGGCTTCCTACAATGAGCAGTTCTTC
CASSGSATRASYNEQFF
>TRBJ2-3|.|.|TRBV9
TGTGCCAGCAGCGTTCGGGCTGGAACCACAGATACGCAGTATTTT
CASSVRAGTTDTQYF
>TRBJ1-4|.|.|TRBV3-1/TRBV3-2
TGTGCCAGCAGCCAAGGTAGGGGGGCTGGAGAAAAACTGTTTTTT
CASSQGRGAGEKLFF
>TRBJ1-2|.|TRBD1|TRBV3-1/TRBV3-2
TGTGCCAGCAGCCATACGGACAGGGTCAACTATGGCTACACCTTC
CASSHTDRVNYGYTF
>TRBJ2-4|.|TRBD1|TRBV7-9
TGTGCCAGCAGCGGGGACAGGCAAACCAAAAACATTCAGTACTTC
CASSGDRQTKNIQYF